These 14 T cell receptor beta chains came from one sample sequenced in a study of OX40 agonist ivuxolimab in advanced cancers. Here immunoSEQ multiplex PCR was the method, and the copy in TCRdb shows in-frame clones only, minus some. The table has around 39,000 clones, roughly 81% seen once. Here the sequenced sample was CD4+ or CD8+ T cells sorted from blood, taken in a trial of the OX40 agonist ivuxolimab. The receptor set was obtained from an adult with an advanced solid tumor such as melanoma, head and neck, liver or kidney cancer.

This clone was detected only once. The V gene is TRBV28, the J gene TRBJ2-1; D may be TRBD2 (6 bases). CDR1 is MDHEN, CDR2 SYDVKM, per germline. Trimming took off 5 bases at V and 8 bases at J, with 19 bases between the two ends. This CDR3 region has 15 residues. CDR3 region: CASSGTFRSIYEQFF. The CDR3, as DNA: TGTGCCAGCAGTGGGACTTTCCGATCTATTTATGAGCAGTTCTTC.

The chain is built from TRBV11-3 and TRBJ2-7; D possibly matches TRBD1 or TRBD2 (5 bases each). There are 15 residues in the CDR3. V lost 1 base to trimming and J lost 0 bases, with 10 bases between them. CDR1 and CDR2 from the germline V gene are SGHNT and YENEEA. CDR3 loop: CASSLGAGSSYEQYF. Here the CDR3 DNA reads TGTGCCAGCAGCTTAGGGGCAGGGAGCTCCTACGAGCAGTACTTC.

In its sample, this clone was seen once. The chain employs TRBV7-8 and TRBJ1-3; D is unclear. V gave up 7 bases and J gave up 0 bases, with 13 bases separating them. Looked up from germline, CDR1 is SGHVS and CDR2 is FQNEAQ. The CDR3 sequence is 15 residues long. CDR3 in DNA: TGTGCCAGCATCCCTCAACGGGGCTCTGGAAACACCATATATTTT. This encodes CASIPQRGSGNTIYF.

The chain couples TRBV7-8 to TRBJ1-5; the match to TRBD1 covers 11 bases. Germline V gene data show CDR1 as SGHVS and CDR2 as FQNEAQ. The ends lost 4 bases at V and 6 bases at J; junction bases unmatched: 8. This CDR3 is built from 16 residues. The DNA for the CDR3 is TGTGCCAGCAGCTCGGACAGGGGGCGCGTTGGTCAGCCCCAGCATTTT. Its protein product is CASSSDRGRVGQPQHF.

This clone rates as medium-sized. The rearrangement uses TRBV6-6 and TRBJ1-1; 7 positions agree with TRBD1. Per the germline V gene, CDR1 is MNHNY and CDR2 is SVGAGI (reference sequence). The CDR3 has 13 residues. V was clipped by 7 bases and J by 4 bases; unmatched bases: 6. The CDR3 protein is CASNRQGSTEAFF. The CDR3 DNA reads TGTGCCAGCAACCGACAGGGTAGCACTGAAGCTTTCTTT.

CDR3: CASSPEQRGLPRTDTQYF. CDR3 nucleotides: TGTGCCAGCAGCCCGGAACAGCGTGGACTGCCCCGCACAGATACGCAGTATTTT. The chain couples TRBV7-2 to TRBJ2-3; tentatively, D is TRBD2 (5 bases). The CDR3 sequence is 18 residues long. V was clipped by 5 bases and J by 1 base, with 22 bases between them. Germline V CDR1 and CDR2: SGHTA, FQGNSA.

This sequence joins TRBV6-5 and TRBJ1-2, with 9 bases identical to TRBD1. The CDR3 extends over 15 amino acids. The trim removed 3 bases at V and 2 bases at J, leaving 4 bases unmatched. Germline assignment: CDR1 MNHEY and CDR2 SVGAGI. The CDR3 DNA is TGTGCCAGCAGTTATGGACAGGGGACGAACTATGGCTACACCTTC. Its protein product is CASSYGQGTNYGYTF.

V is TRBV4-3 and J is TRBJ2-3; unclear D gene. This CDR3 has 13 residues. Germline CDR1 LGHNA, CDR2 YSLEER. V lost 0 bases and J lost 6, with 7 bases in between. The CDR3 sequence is CASSQDVGDTQYF. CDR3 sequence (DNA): TGCGCCAGCAGCCAAGATGTAGGGGATACGCAGTATTTT.

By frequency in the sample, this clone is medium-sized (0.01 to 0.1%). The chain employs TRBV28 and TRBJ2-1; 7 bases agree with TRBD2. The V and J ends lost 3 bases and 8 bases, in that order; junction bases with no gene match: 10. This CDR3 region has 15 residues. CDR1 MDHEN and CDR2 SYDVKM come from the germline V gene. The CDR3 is CASSLAGVLSDEQFF. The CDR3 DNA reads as TGTGCCAGCAGTTTGGCGGGGGTGTTGTCGGATGAGCAGTTCTTC.

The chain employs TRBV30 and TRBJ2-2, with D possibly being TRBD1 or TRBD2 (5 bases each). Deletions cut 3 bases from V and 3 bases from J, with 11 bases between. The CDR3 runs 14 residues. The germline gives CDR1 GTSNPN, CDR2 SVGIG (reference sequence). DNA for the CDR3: TGTGCCTGGAGAGAGGGGCTACACACCGGGGAGCTGTTTTTT. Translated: CAWREGLHTGELFF.

The chain's CDR3 is CASNRQGSTEAFF. CDR3 bases: TGTGCCAGCAACCGACAGGGTAGCACTGAAGCTTTCTTT. J is TRBJ1-1 and V is TRBV9, with 7 bases matching TRBD1. CDR1 and CDR2 (germline): SGDLS, YYNGEE. CDR3 length: 13 amino acids. Trimming took 6 bases from V and 4 from J; bases not matched to a gene: 6.

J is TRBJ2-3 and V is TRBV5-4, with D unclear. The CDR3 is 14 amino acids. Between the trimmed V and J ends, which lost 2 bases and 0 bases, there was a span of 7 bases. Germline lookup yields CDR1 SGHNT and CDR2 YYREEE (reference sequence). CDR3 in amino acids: CASSFQVSTDTQYF. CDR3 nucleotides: TGTGCCAGCAGCTTCCAGGTTAGCACAGATACGCAGTATTTT.

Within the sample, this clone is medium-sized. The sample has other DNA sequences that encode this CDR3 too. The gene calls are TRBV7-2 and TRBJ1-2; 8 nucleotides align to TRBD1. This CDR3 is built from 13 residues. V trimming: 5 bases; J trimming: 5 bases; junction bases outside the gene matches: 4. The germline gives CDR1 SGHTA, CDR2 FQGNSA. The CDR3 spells CASSRTGRYGYTF. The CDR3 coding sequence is TGTGCCAGCAGCCGGACAGGGAGGTATGGCTACACCTTC.

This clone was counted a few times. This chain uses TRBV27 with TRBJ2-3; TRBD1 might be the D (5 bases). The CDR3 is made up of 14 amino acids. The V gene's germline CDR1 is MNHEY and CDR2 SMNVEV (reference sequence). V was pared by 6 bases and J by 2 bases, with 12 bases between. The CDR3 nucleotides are TGTGCCAGCAGACCCTTGGGGCTCACAGATACGCAGTATTTT. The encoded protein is CASRPLGLTDTQYF.